The 25 T cell receptor beta chains below were found in one sample sequenced in a study of cytomegalovirus exposure and HLA in healthy donors. The study ran its PCR with 60 Vbeta and 13 Jbeta primers. Profiling relied on immunoSEQ multiplex PCR, and the TCRdb table lists in-frame clones only, not all of them. The table has more than 95,000 clones, 65% seen once; the top ten hold around 9.7%. The specimen sequenced was PBMCs. The receptors originated from a woman aged 40 to 55 in good health and CMV-seropositive.

The chain has TRBV28 and TRBJ2-1; 9 bases line up with TRBD1. The germline V gene encodes CDR1 MDHEN and CDR2 SYDVKM. The CDR3 consists of 15 residues. With 6 bases clipped from V and 4 bases from J, the junction kept 7 bases outside the gene matches. This CDR3 is CASRYGDRAYNEQFF. For the CDR3, the DNA is TGTGCCAGCAGGTACGGGGACAGGGCATACAATGAGCAGTTCTTC.

This clone was counted only a few times. The gene calls are TRBV19 and TRBJ1-1; D unclear. Germline V gene data show CDR1 as LNHDA and CDR2 as SQIVND (reference sequence). This CDR3 comprises 12 residues. Deletions cut 7 bases from V and 1 base from J, with 7 bases between. The DNA of the CDR3 is TGTGCCAGTATGGAGGGGAACACTGAAGCTTTCTTT. Its protein product is CASMEGNTEAFF.

This clone was detected a few times. The genes are TRBV29-1 and TRBJ2-7; TRBD2 is a possible D gene (5 bases). Trimming took off 5 bases at V and 0 bases at J, with 11 bases between the two ends. CDR3 length: 13 residues. Germline V gene lookup returns CDR1 SQVTM and CDR2 ANQGSEA. In DNA, the CDR3 is TGCAGCGTTAAATTAGCGTACTCCTACGAGCAGTACTTC. Protein sequence: CSVKLAYSYEQYF.

V usage is TRBV7-2 and J usage is TRBJ2-1; D is unclear. The CDR3 is 12 residues long. Germline values: CDR1 SGHTA, CDR2 FQGNSA. Deletions cut 0 bases from V and 8 bases from J, with 5 bases between. CDR3 sequence reads: CASSLAEYEQFF. The CDR3 DNA follows: TGTGCCAGCAGCTTAGCCGAGTATGAGCAGTTCTTC. Combining the CDR3 with reference TRBV7-2 and TRBJ2-1 gives the whole variable domain GAGVSQSPSNKVTEKGKDVELRCDPISGHTALYWYRQSLGQGLEFLIYFQGNSAPDKSGLPSDRFSAERTGGSVSTLTIQRTQQEDSAVYLCASSLAEYEQFFGPGTRLTVL.

The gene calls are TRBV29-1 and TRBJ2-7; perhaps TRBD2 as D (6 bases). This CDR3 comprises 11 residues. Germline V CDR1 and CDR2: SQVTM, ANQGSEA. Between the trimmed V and J ends, which lost 6 bases and 3 bases, there was a span of 9 bases. In DNA form, the CDR3 reads TGCAGCGTCAGGAGGGACTACGAGCAGTACTTC. Encoded protein: CSVRRDYEQYF.

In this sample, this clone turned up a few times. This sequence joins TRBV4-3 and TRBJ1-2; D possibly corresponds to TRBD1 (6 bases). Trimming shortened V by 0 bases and J by 3 bases, and 8 bases separated the two germline ends. The CDR3 has 14 amino acids. Germline V gene sequence: CDR1 LGHNA, CDR2 YSLEER. DNA of the CDR3: TGCGCCAGCAGCCAAGAACAGGGAGACTATGGCTACACCTTC. Translation gives CASSQEQGDYGYTF.

The chain recombines TRBV7-6 with TRBJ2-7; D gene unclear. Trimming pared 5 bases from V and 6 bases from J, leaving 11 bases between. The germline V gene encodes CDR1 SGHVS and CDR2 FNYEAQ. The length of the CDR3 is 12 residues. CDR3 loop: CASSRVGSEQYF. The CDR3 DNA sequence: TGTGCCAGCAGCCGGGTGGGTAGCGAGCAGTACTTC.

CDR3 nucleotide sequence: TGTGCCAGCAGCTTACGAGCGACAGGGGCGTCGGCTGAAGCTTTCTTT. As protein: CASSLRATGASAEAFF. This chain connects TRBV11-3 to TRBJ1-1; 8 bases align to TRBD1. The CDR3 runs 16 residues. With 2 bases clipped from V and 6 bases from J, the junction kept 11 bases outside the gene matches. Germline loops: CDR1 SGHNT, CDR2 YENEEA.

Only a few counts were recorded for this clone. Other nucleotide sequences from this sample produce the same CDR3. V is TRBV7-9 and J is TRBJ1-1; no reliable D call. V shed 1 base and J shed 1 base, with 7 bases lying between them. Germline CDR1 SEHNR, CDR2 FQNEAQ (reference sequence). The length of the CDR3 is 14 residues. The CDR3 DNA is TGTGCCAGCAGCTTAGTGGCAGGGAACACTGAAGCTTTCTTT. Translation gives CASSLVAGNTEAFF.

The chain combines TRBV28 with TRBJ1-2, with TRBD1 identical over 12 bases. This CDR3 spans 16 amino acids. Germline V CDR1 and CDR2: MDHEN, SYDVKM. V lost 1 base, J lost 4 bases, and 4 bases stayed unmatched. The CDR3 protein is CASSLLGTGGGYGYTF. The CDR3 DNA follows: TGTGCCAGCAGTTTATTGGGGACAGGGGGCGGCTATGGCTACACCTTC.

V and J are TRBV7-2 and TRBJ2-5; TRBD1 might be the D (6 bases). This CDR3 is 15 amino acids long. V gave up 5 bases and J gave up 1 base, with 14 bases separating them. Germline V lookup: CDR1 SGHTA, CDR2 FQGNSA. The CDR3, as DNA: TGTGCCAGCAGCGCATACCGGGACATCCAAGAGACCCAGTACTTC. Amino acid sequence: CASSAYRDIQETQYF.

CDR3: CASSFGTRTYNEQFF. The CDR3 DNA is TGCGCCAGCAGCTTCGGGACTAGGACTTACAATGAGCAGTTCTTC. The rearrangement uses TRBV5-1 and TRBJ2-1; TRBD2 agrees at 8 bases. Losses at the gene ends were 2 bases for V and 4 bases for J; bases not matched to a gene: 5. CDR3 length equals 15 residues. Looked up from germline, CDR1 is SGHRS and CDR2 is YFSETQ. The full variable domain, its missing parts supplied by reference TRBV5-1 and TRBJ2-1, is KAGVTQTPRYLIKTRGQQVTLSCSPISGHRSVSWYQQTPGQGLQFLFEYFSETQRNKGNFPGRFSGRQFSNSRSEMNVSTLELGDSALYLCASSFGTRTYNEQFFGPGTRLTVL.

The chain carries TRBV5-6 and TRBJ2-4, with TRBD1 identical over 7 bases. Germline lookup yields CDR1 SGHDT and CDR2 YYEEEE. The CDR3 is 14 residues long. V trimming: 4 bases; J trimming: 3 bases; junction bases outside the gene matches: 4. In DNA form, the CDR3 reads TGTGCCAGCAGCCCCGGACAGGTCAAAAACATTCAGTACTTC. The encoded protein is CASSPGQVKNIQYF.

The V call is TRBV18, the J call TRBJ1-4; 8 nucleotides line up with TRBD1. The CDR3 has 15 residues. The V segment lost 2 bases and the J segment 7 bases; nucleotides outside the gene matches: 6. CDR1 is KGHSH and CDR2 is LQKENI in the germline V gene. The CDR3 here is CASSPGQGGSEKLFF. DNA for the CDR3: TGTGCCAGCTCACCAGGACAGGGAGGGAGTGAAAAACTGTTTTTT.

This clone was counted a single time. The V call is TRBV13, the J call TRBJ2-1; 9 positions match TRBD2. Germline V gene sequence: CDR1 PRHDT, CDR2 FYEKMQ (reference sequence). Trimming took 4 bases from V and 10 from J; bases not matched to a gene: 8. The CDR3 loop spans 14 amino acids. CDR3 sequence: CASSSLLAGGEQFF. Written as DNA, the CDR3 is TGTGCCAGCAGCTCCCTACTAGCGGGCGGGGAGCAGTTCTTC.

The J gene is TRBJ1-3, the V gene TRBV15, with a possible D match to TRBD1 (6 bases). Per the germline V gene, CDR1 is LNHNV and CDR2 is YYDKDF (reference sequence). The CDR3 loop spans 15 amino acids. V dropped 0 bases and J dropped 4 bases, with 10 bases sitting between them. This CDR3 reads CATSRDRQEGNTIYF. The CDR3, as DNA: TGTGCCACCAGCAGAGATCGACAGGAAGGAAACACCATATATTTT.

This clone was observed a few times. The CDR3 DNA follows: TGCGCCAGCAGCCCCGGAGGGGTAGACCCCACACTGTTCTTC. Translated: CASSPGGVDPTLFF. V gene TRBV10-1 combines with J gene TRBJ2-1; TRBD2 is a possible D gene (6 bases). CDR1 and CDR2 (germline): WNHNN, SYGVQD (reference sequence). The V and J ends lost 6 bases and 15 bases respectively, with 24 bases between them. This CDR3 spans 14 amino acids.

This clone was found a few times. The rearrangement joins TRBV19 to TRBJ1-5; no clear D gene. Germline CDR1 and CDR2: LNHDA and SQIVND (reference sequence). Trimming removed 5 bases from V and 3 bases from J, with 14 bases in between. The CDR3 runs 15 residues. CDR3 DNA: TGTGCCAGTAGTCTGACACCATCGGCCAATCAGCCCCAGCATTTT. Translated, it gives CASSLTPSANQPQHF.

The chain has TRBV5-1 and TRBJ1-1; D call uncertain. Trimming pared 2 bases from V and 3 bases from J, leaving 11 bases between. Germline V gene lookup returns CDR1 SGHRS and CDR2 YFSETQ. The CDR3 runs to 14 residues. As DNA, the CDR3 is TGCGCCAGCAGCTTACAGACCCTGGACACTGAAGCTTTCTTT. This sequence encodes CASSLQTLDTEAFF.

The CDR3 loop is CASSSGLAGGINEQFF. DNA of the CDR3: TGTGCCAGCAGTTCGGGACTAGCGGGAGGTATCAATGAGCAGTTCTTC. The chain combines TRBV2 with TRBJ2-1; 15 nucleotides agree with TRBD2. V trimming: 5 bases; J trimming: 6 bases; junction bases outside the gene matches: 5. The CDR3 is 16 residues long. Germline CDR1 and CDR2: SNHLY and FYNNEI.

This chain connects TRBV6-1 to TRBJ1-1; D might be TRBD1 (6 bases). CDR3 length equals 15 residues. The V gene lost 3 bases and the J gene lost 0 bases, with 11 bases spanning the gap. The V gene's germline CDR1 is MNHNS and CDR2 SASEGT. CDR3 region: CASSERTVMNTEAFF. Written as DNA, the CDR3 is TGTGCCAGCAGTGAGAGGACAGTCATGAACACTGAAGCTTTCTTT.

The chain employs TRBV15 and TRBJ2-7, with D uncertain. CDR3 length: 13 residues. Germline CDR1 and CDR2: LNHNV and YYDKDF (reference sequence). Deletions cut 4 bases from V and 0 bases from J, with 7 bases between. CDR3 sequence: CATSKQSSYEQYF. The DNA for the CDR3 is TGTGCCACCAGCAAACAGAGCTCCTACGAGCAGTACTTC.

For the CDR3, the DNA is TGTGCCAGCAGTTTTATTAGCAATCAGCCCCAGCATTTT. Its protein product is CASSFISNQPQHF. The chain carries TRBV28 and TRBJ1-5; D remains unclear. The CDR3 extends over 13 amino acids. Germline CDR1 MDHEN, CDR2 SYDVKM. V shed 3 bases and J shed 0 bases, with 3 bases lying between them.

The chain is built from TRBV9 and TRBJ2-6; TRBD1 matches at 10 bases. CDR1 is SGDLS, CDR2 YYNGEE, per germline. There are 17 residues in the CDR3. With 3 bases clipped from V and 0 bases from J, the junction kept 3 bases outside the gene matches. The CDR3 nucleotides read TGTGCCAGCAGCGACGGGACAGGGGCCTCTGGGGCCAACGTCCTGACTTTC. It is translated as CASSDGTGASGANVLTF. Full variable domain (rest looked up from reference TRBV9 and TRBJ2-6): DSGVTQTPKHLITATGQRVTLRCSPRSGDLSVYWYQQSLDQGLQFLIQYYNGEERAKGNILERFSAQQFPDLHSELNLSSLELGDSALYFCASSDGTGASGANVLTFGAGSRLTVL.

This rearrangement joins TRBV29-1 to TRBJ2-6, with 9 bases lining up with TRBD1. The CDR3 sequence is 14 residues long. Losses at the gene ends were 6 bases for V and 3 bases for J; bases not matched to a gene: 3. Germline CDR1 SQVTM, CDR2 ANQGSEA. In nucleotides, the CDR3 is TGCAGCGTCGGGACAGGGAATGGGGCCAACGTCCTGACTTTC. Residues: CSVGTGNGANVLTF.